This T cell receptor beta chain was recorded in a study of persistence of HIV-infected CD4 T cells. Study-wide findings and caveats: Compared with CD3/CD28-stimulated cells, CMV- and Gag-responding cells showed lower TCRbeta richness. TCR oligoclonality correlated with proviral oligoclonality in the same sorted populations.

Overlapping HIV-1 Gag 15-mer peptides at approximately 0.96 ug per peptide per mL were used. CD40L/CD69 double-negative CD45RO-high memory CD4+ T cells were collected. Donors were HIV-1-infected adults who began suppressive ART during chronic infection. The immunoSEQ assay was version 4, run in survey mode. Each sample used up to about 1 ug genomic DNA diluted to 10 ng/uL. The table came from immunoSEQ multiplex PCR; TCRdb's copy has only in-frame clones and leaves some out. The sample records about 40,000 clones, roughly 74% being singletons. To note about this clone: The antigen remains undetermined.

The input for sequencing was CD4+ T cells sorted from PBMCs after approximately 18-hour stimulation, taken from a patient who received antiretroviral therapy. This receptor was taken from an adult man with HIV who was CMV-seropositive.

The CDR3 DNA reads as TGTGCCAGCAGTCAGGGGTTTTCACCCCTCCACTTT. Encoded protein: CASSQGFSPLHF. The chain joins TRBV6-5 to TRBJ1-6; D perhaps matches TRBD1 (6 bases). CDR1 MNHEY and CDR2 SVGAGI come from the germline V gene. The CDR3 totals 12 residues. Between the trimmed V and J ends, which lost 5 bases and 9 bases, there was a span of 8 bases.